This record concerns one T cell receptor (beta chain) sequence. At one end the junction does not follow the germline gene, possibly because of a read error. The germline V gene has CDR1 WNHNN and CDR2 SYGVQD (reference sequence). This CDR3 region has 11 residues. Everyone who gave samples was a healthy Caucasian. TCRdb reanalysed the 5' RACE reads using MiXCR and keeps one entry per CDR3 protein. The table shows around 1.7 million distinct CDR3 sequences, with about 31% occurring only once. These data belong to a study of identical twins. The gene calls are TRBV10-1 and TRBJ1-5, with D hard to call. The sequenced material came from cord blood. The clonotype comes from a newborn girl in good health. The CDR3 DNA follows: TGCGCCGGCAGTGGGAGTCAGCCCCAGCATTTT. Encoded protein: CAGSGSQPQHF.